This paragraph covers one T cell receptor (beta chain) sequence. 13 Jbeta primers and 60 Vbeta primers were used for the PCR. Clones were read by immunoSEQ multiplex PCR, and TCRdb kept only the in-frame ones, dropping some. The sample has roughly 160,000 clones; around 80% are singletons. These data originate in a study of cytomegalovirus exposure and HLA in healthy donors. This CDR3 contains 14 residues. Germline values: CDR1 WNHNN, CDR2 SYGVQD (reference sequence). V lost 3 bases and J 6 bases, leaving 13 bases between the germline ends. The genes are TRBV10-1 and TRBJ2-3; tentatively, D is TRBD1 (7 bases). The receptor was isolated from a male donor in good health and CMV-seropositive. The material sequenced was PBMCs. CDR3 DNA sequence: TGCGCCAGCAGTGACGCGTCAGGGGGGGATACGCAGTATTTT. Translating gives CASSDASGGDTQYF.